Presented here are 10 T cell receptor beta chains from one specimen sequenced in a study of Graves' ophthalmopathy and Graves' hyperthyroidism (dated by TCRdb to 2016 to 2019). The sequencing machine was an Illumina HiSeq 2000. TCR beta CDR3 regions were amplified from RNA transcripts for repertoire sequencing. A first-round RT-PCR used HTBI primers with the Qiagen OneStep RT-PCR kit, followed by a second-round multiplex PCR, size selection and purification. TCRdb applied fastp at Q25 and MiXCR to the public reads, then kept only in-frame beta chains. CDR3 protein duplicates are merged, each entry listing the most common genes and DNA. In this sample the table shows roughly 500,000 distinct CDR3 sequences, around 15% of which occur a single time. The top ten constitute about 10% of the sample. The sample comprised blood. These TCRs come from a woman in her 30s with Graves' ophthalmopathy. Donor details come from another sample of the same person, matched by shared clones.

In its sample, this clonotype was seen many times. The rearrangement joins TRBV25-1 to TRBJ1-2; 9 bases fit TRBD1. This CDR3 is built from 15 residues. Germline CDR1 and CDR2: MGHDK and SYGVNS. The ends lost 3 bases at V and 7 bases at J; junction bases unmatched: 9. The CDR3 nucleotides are TGTGCCAGCAGTGACTCCAACAGGGGGCGATCTGGCTACACCTTC. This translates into CASSDSNRGRSGYTF.

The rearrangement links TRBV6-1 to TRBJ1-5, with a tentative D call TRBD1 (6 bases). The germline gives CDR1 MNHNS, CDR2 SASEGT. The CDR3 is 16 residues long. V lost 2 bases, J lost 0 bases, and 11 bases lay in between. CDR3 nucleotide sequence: TGTGCCAGCAGTGAAAGAGGGGGGAATAGCAATCAGCCCCAGCATTTT. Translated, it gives CASSERGGNSNQPQHF.

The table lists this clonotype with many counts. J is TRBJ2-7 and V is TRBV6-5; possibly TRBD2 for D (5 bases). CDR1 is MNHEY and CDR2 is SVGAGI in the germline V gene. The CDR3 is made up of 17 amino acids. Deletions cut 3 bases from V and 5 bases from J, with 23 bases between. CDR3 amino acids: CASSYDSVRGSNDEQYF. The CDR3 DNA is TGTGCCAGCAGTTATGACTCGGTCCGGGGTTCGAACGACGAGCAGTACTTC.

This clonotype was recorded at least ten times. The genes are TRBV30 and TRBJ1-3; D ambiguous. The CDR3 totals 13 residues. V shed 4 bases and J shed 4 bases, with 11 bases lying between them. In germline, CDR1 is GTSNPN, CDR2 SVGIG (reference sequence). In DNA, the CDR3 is TGTGCCTGGATGGAACCGGCGGGAAACACCATATATTTT. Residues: CAWMEPAGNTIYF.

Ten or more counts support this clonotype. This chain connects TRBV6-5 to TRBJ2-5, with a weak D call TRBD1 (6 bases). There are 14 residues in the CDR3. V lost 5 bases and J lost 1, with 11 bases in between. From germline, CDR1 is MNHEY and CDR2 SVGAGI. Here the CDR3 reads CASSTRQAQETQYF. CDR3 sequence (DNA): TGTGCCAGCAGTACCCGACAGGCCCAAGAGACCCAGTACTTC.

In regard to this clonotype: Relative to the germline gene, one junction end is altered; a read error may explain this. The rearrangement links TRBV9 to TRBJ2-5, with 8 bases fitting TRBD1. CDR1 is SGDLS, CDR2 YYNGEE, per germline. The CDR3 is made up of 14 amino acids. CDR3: CASSLRTGKETKYF. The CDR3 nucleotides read TGTGCCAGCAGCCTTAGGACAGGGAAAGAGACCAAGTACTTC.

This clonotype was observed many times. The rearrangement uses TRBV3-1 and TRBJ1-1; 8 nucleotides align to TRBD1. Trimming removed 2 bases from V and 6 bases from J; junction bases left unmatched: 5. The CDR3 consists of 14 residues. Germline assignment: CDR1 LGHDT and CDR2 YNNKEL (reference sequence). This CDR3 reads CASSQWTGQAEAFF. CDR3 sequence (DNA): TGTGCCAGCAGCCAATGGACAGGGCAGGCTGAAGCTTTCTTT.

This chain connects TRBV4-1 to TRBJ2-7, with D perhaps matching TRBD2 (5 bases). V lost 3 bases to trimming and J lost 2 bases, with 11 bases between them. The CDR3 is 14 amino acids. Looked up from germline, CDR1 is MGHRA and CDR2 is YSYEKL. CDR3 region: CASSHDPRAYEQYF. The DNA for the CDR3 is TGCGCCAGCAGCCATGACCCGAGGGCCTACGAGCAGTACTTC.

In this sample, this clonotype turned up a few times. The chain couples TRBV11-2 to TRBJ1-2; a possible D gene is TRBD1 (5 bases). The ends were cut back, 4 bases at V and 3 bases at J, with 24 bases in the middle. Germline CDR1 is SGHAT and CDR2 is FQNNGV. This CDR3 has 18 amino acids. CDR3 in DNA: TGTGCCAGCAGCTCAATCGCTCGCCCCAGGGACGTAGACTATGGCTACACCTTC. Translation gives CASSSIARPRDVDYGYTF.

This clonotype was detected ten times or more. Here the CDR3 DNA reads TGCAGTGCTAGAGATCTCAGAAAGGGGGAGCAGTACTTC. Its protein product is CSARDLRKGEQYF. The chain uses TRBV20-1 and TRBJ2-7; D is possibly TRBD1 (5 bases). This CDR3 region has 13 residues. Germline V gene data show CDR1 as DFQATT and CDR2 as SNEGSKA (reference sequence). With 0 bases removed from V and 7 bases from J, the gap between germline ends came to 13 bases.